The 23 T cell receptor beta chains given below trace back to one sample, sequenced in a study of brain T cells in children with intractable seizures. Measured with immunoSEQ multiplex PCR; TCRdb has only the in-frame clones, and not every one. The top ten hold 3.5% to 4.5% of the sample, which has under 150,000 clones, roughly 94% seen once. The source was peripheral blood, collected at surgery. These receptor sequences come from a boy younger than two with hemimegalencephaly and intractable seizures.

The chain is built from TRBV7-9 and TRBJ2-3; D is unresolved. The length of the CDR3 is 15 residues. Per germline, CDR1 SEHNR and CDR2 FQNEAQ (reference sequence). The V and J ends lost 4 bases and 1 base respectively, with 12 bases between them. The CDR3 nucleotides read TGTGCCAGCAGCTCTGGCCCGGCGGGCACAGATACGCAGTATTTT. As protein: CASSSGPAGTDTQYF.

J is TRBJ2-5 and V is TRBV7-9, with TRBD2 matching 12 bases. With V trimmed by 6 bases and J by 1 base, 3 bases remained unmatched. The germline CDR1 and CDR2 sequences are SEHNR and FQNEAQ (reference sequence). CDR3 length: 15 residues. The CDR3 DNA reads TGTGCCAGCAGTGGACTAGCGGGACCCCAAGAGACCCAGTACTTC. Translating it yields CASSGLAGPQETQYF.

The chain combines TRBV27 with TRBJ2-1; perhaps TRBD2 as D (6 bases). V lost 2 bases and J 7 bases, leaving 9 bases between the germline ends. CDR3 length equals 13 residues. CDR1 is MNHEY, CDR2 SMNVEV, per germline (reference sequence). DNA for the CDR3: TGTGCCAGCAGTTTAACTGGGGGGAATGAGCAGTTCTTC. Translating it yields CASSLTGGNEQFF.

V usage is TRBV9 and J usage is TRBJ2-1; 8 nucleotides align to TRBD2. Germline V lookup: CDR1 SGDLS, CDR2 YYNGEE. This CDR3 contains 12 residues. The CDR3 spells CGGAGVYNEQFF. In nucleotides, the CDR3 is TGTGGGGGAGCGGGAGTATACAATGAGCAGTTCTTC.

This clone came up a few times. This chain uses TRBV3-1 (or the pseudogene TRBV3-2) with TRBJ1-1; D not resolved. CDR3 size: 13 residues. Germline V gives CDR1 LGHDT, CDR2 YNNKEL (reference sequence). The V and J ends lost 4 bases and 3 bases respectively, with 9 bases between them. CDR3 residues: CASSPYEYTEAFF. For the CDR3, the DNA is TGTGCCAGCAGCCCGTATGAATACACTGAAGCTTTCTTT.

The gene calls are TRBV28 and TRBJ1-6; D is unresolved. Trimming cost V 8 bases and J 6 bases, with 11 bases left between them. The CDR3 has 13 residues. CDR1 MDHEN and CDR2 SYDVKM come from the germline V gene. CDR3 residues: CASRPRANSPLHF. The CDR3, as DNA: TGTGCCAGCCGCCCGAGGGCTAATTCACCCCTCCACTTT. The full variable domain, in which reference TRBV28 and TRBJ1-6 provide the parts outside the CDR3, is DVKVTQSSRYLVKRTGEKVFLECVQDMDHENMFWYRQDPGLGLRLIYFSYDVKMKEKGDIPEGYSVSREKKERFSLILESASTNQTSMYLCASRPRANSPLHFGNGTRLTVT.

The V call is TRBV4-2, the J call TRBJ2-3; TRBD1 might be the D (6 bases). The germline CDR1 and CDR2 sequences are LGHNA and YNFKEQ. V was pared by 1 base and J by 2 bases, with 10 bases between. The CDR3 length is 15 residues. The CDR3 region is CASSQAQGITDTQYF. The CDR3 DNA reads as TGTGCCAGCAGCCAAGCGCAGGGGATCACAGATACGCAGTATTTT.

The chain uses TRBV27 and TRBJ1-2; a weak D match, TRBD1 (5 bases). The CDR3 totals 14 residues. Trimming stripped 3 bases from V and 6 bases from J, with 14 bases between. Germline V gives CDR1 MNHEY, CDR2 SMNVEV (reference sequence). CDR3 residues: CASSLNWGGDGYTF. The CDR3 DNA reads as TGTGCCAGCAGTTTGAACTGGGGAGGGGATGGCTACACCTTC.

The chain joins TRBV5-5 to TRBJ2-3; TRBD2 is a possible D gene (6 bases). The ends were cut back, 0 bases at V and 4 bases at J, with 15 bases in the middle. CDR1 is SGHKS and CDR2 is YYEKEE in the germline V gene (reference sequence). CDR3 length equals 16 residues. This CDR3 reads CASSLALALSADTQYF. CDR3 coding DNA: TGTGCCAGCAGCTTGGCTCTAGCGTTATCCGCAGATACGCAGTATTTT.

The V and J genes are TRBV29-1 and TRBJ2-2, with 8 bases that match TRBD1. The J segment lost 4 bases and the V segment lost 5 bases, leaving 3 bases of the junction unmatched. The CDR3 extends over 13 amino acids. Germline V lookup: CDR1 SQVTM, CDR2 ANQGSEA. The CDR3 bases are TGCAGCGTTACAGGGGGAAGCACCGGGGAGCTGTTTTTT. Translation: CSVTGGSTGELFF.

The chain uses TRBV7-9 and TRBJ2-7; a weak D match, TRBD2 (5 bases). V lost 5 bases, J lost 0 bases, and 8 bases lay in between. This CDR3 spans 13 amino acids. The germline V gene encodes CDR1 SEHNR and CDR2 FQNEAQ (reference sequence). Here the CDR3 reads CASSGESSYEQYF. The CDR3 region has the DNA TGTGCCAGCAGCGGGGAGAGCTCCTACGAGCAGTACTTC. The variable domain in full, completed from reference TRBV7-9 and TRBJ2-7, reads DTGVSQNPRHKITKRGQNVTFRCDPISEHNRLYWYRQTLGQGPEFLTYFQNEAQLEKSRLLSDRFSAERPKGSFSTLEIQRTEQGDSAMYLCASSGESSYEQYFGPGTRLTVT.

This clone came up once. This chain uses TRBV19 with TRBJ2-1, with D unresolved. Germline-derived CDR1 and CDR2 are LNHDA and SQIVND (reference sequence). The length of the CDR3 is 16 residues. V was cut by 1 base and J by 1 base, with 11 bases left in between. The DNA of the CDR3 is TGTGCCAGTAGTATAGTTAAACTGCTTTCCTACAATGAGCAGTTCTTC. Protein sequence: CASSIVKLLSYNEQFF.

This rearrangement joins TRBV9 to TRBJ2-2; D unclear. CDR1 and CDR2 from the germline V gene are SGDLS and YYNGEE. The CDR3 loop spans 11 amino acids. The V and J ends lost 5 bases and 5 bases respectively, with 4 bases between them. Here the CDR3 DNA reads TGTGCCAGCAGAGGTACCGGGGAGCTGTTTTTT. This sequence encodes CASRGTGELFF. The full variable domain, with the rest looked up from reference TRBV9 and TRBJ2-2, is DSGVTQTPKHLITATGQRVTLRCSPRSGDLSVYWYQQSLDQGLQFLIQYYNGEERAKGNILERFSAQQFPDLHSELNLSSLELGDSALYFCASRGTGELFFGEGSRLTVL.

The chain uses TRBV6-6 and TRBJ2-5, with a possible D match to TRBD1 (5 bases). The germline gives CDR1 MNHNY, CDR2 SVGAGI (reference sequence). V shed 0 bases and J shed 2 bases, with 13 bases lying between them. The CDR3 is 16 residues long. The DNA for the CDR3 is TGTGCCAGCAGTTACTCACCCAGCAAGGGGCAAGAGACCCAGTACTTC. It encodes CASSYSPSKGQETQYF.

This clone has just one count. V is TRBV5-6 and J is TRBJ1-3; D gene ambiguous. Germline CDR1 reads SGHDT; CDR2 reads YYEEEE. With 0 bases removed from V and 3 bases from J, the gap between germline ends came to 4 bases. The CDR3 runs to 13 residues. CDR3 loop: CASSLGLGNTIYF. The CDR3 DNA reads TGTGCCAGCAGCTTGGGGCTTGGAAACACCATATATTTT.

Here the CDR3 reads CATSQSLAGGAGNEQFF. As DNA, the CDR3 is TGTGCCACCAGTCAGTCATTAGCGGGAGGTGCTGGCAATGAGCAGTTCTTC. The chain uses TRBV15 and TRBJ2-1; 10 nucleotides align to TRBD2. Per germline, CDR1 LNHNV and CDR2 YYDKDF (reference sequence). V was clipped by 6 bases and J by 6 bases; unmatched bases: 14. This CDR3 contains 17 residues.

The chain has TRBV9 and TRBJ1-6, with D maybe TRBD1 (6 bases). Trimming took off 0 bases at V and 6 bases at J, with 16 bases between the two ends. The CDR3 covers 17 residues. CDR1 is SGDLS, CDR2 YYNGEE, per germline. The CDR3 region has the DNA TGTGCCAGCAGCGTAGGAGGAAGTGGGACACTTAATTCACCCCTCCACTTT. This encodes CASSVGGSGTLNSPLHF.

This clone has only one observation. The chain uses TRBV11-2 and TRBJ2-3; perhaps TRBD2 as D (5 bases). The CDR3 length is 12 residues. Trimming removed 1 base at V and 10 bases at J, with 9 bases between. The germline V gene encodes CDR1 SGHAT and CDR2 FQNNGV. CDR3 residues: CASSLARVAQYF. The CDR3 DNA reads TGTGCCAGCAGCTTAGCGAGGGTTGCGCAGTATTTT.

The rearrangement links TRBV2 to TRBJ2-2; 7 bases line up with TRBD2. After removal of 8 bases from V and 7 bases from J, the junction contained 4 bases not matched to a gene. Germline values: CDR1 SNHLY, CDR2 FYNNEI. This CDR3 has 12 amino acids. Here the CDR3 reads CASREVIGELFF. As DNA, the CDR3 is TGTGCCAGCCGGGAGGTAATCGGGGAGCTGTTTTTT.

The CDR3 DNA follows: TGTGCCAGCAGCCATCCGTTCAGCCGAACCTACAATGAGCAGTTCTTC. Encoded protein: CASSHPFSRTYNEQFF. The gene calls are TRBV4-2 and TRBJ2-1, with D unclear. Germline V lookup: CDR1 LGHNA, CDR2 YNFKEQ. V gave up 3 bases and J gave up 2 bases, with 14 bases separating them. The CDR3 spans 16 residues.

The J gene is TRBJ2-1, the V gene TRBV2; a weak D match, TRBD2 (6 bases). V was trimmed by 2 bases and J by 6 bases, leaving 14 bases between them. Germline CDR1 is SNHLY and CDR2 is FYNNEI. The CDR3 sequence is 15 residues long. CDR3 residues: CASSEFPSSVNEQFF. CDR3 DNA: TGTGCCAGCAGTGAATTTCCTTCTAGCGTCAATGAGCAGTTCTTC.

This clone appeared once. The V and J genes are TRBV7-9 and TRBJ2-7; D gene unclear. Trimming removed 5 bases at V and 2 bases at J, with 13 bases between. This CDR3 is built from 14 residues. Per germline, CDR1 SEHNR and CDR2 FQNEAQ (reference sequence). The CDR3 loop is CASSPSLGPYEQYF. The DNA for the CDR3 is TGTGCCAGCAGCCCCTCGCTGGGCCCCTACGAGCAGTACTTC.

CDR3 protein: CASSSQGAGAALITFF. The CDR3 coding sequence is TGTGCCAGCAGCTCACAGGGGGCAGGTGCGGCGTTAATAACTTTCTTT. The J gene is TRBJ1-1, the V gene TRBV5-6; 9 bases match TRBD1. V shed 3 bases, J shed 12 bases, and the junction held 18 bases outside the gene matches. Germline loops: CDR1 SGHDT, CDR2 YYEEEE. The CDR3 totals 16 residues.